These 5 T cell receptor beta chains came from one sample sequenced in a study of control samples from healthy donors and cancer patients. The data were produced by immunoSEQ multiplex PCR, yet TCRdb's version contains in-frame clones alone and is incomplete. The table has over 60,000 clones, 85% to 90% seen once. Sequencing used PBMCs. These TCRs come from a woman in her sixties or seventies with head and neck cancer.

This clone has more than one count but fewer than ten. The chain recombines TRBV7-9 with TRBJ2-7, with D maybe TRBD1 (5 bases). Germline V CDR1 and CDR2: SEHNR, FQNEAQ (reference sequence). This CDR3 region has 12 residues. Trimming pared 5 bases from V and 5 bases from J, leaving 10 bases between. CDR3 sequence reads: CASSGRTNEQYF. The CDR3 DNA reads as TGTGCCAGCAGCGGACGGACAAACGAGCAGTACTTC.

This chain links TRBV5-4 with TRBJ2-2; D is undetermined. The V and J ends lost 2 bases and 6 bases respectively, with 17 bases between them. Looked up from germline, CDR1 is SGHNT and CDR2 is YYREEE (reference sequence). This CDR3 contains 16 residues. Written as DNA, the CDR3 is TGTGCCAGCAGCTTCCCCCAGTACGTCGGCTCCGGGGAGCTGTTTTTT. It specifies CASSFPQYVGSGELFF.

DNA of the CDR3: TGTGCCAGCAGCTTCGGACGGACCTCGGAGCAGTACTTC. Protein: CASSFGRTSEQYF. V gene TRBV7-3 combines with J gene TRBJ2-7, with unresolved D. Trimming pared 3 bases from V and 7 bases from J, leaving 13 bases between. From germline, CDR1 is SGHTA and CDR2 FQGTGA. The CDR3 is 13 amino acids.

The V call is TRBV5-3, the J call TRBJ2-1; 14 bases fit TRBD2. TRBV5-3 is designated an ORF whose function remains uncertain. With 4 bases clipped from V and 8 bases from J, the junction kept 14 bases outside the gene matches. The CDR3 covers 18 residues. The CDR3 coding sequence is TGTGCCAGAAGCCTATGGGGACTAGCGGGAGACCCGGAGGATGAGCAGTTCTTC. Its translation is CARSLWGLAGDPEDEQFF.

The chain recombines TRBV7-9 with TRBJ2-7; TRBD2 aligns across 7 bases. V gave up 4 bases and J gave up 4 bases; unmatched junction bases: 16. The CDR3 is 17 residues long. CDR1 and CDR2 (germline): SEHNR, FQNEAQ (reference sequence). The CDR3 spells CASSSVYRRTSSYEQYF. For the CDR3, the DNA is TGTGCCAGCAGCTCCGTATACCGAAGGACTAGTTCGTACGAGCAGTACTTC.